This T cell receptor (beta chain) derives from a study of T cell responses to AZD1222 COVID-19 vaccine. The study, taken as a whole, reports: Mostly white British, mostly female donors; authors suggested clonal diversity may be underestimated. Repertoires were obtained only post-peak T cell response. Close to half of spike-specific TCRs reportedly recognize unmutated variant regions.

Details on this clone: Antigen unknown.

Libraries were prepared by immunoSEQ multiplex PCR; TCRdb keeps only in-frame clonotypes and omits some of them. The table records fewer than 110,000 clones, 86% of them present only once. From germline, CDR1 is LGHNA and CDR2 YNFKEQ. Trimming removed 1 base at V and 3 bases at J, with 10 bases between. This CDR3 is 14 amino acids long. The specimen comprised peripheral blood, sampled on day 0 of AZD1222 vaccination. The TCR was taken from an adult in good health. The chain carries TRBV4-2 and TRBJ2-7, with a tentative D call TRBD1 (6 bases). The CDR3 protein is CASSQVDSLYEQYF. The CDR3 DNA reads TGTGCCAGCAGCCAAGTGGACAGCCTCTACGAGCAGTACTTC.